The entry below describes one T cell receptor beta chain. Antigen: not known. The ends lost 0 bases at V and 6 bases at J; junction bases unmatched: 10. In germline, CDR1 is SGHDT, CDR2 YYEEEE. CDR3 size: 17 residues. This sample is part of a study of shared clonotypes between healthy human individuals. Overall study context: CD4 naive cells filled three plates per donor, CD4 memory three, CD8 naive two and CD8 memory one.

In the sorted-subset replicate PCRs, around 220 ng DNA, 25,000 to 30,000 T cell genomes, was used. Per the original methods: For the immunoSEQ data, sequences were junction-only without quality scores, so filtering differed. Libraries were prepared by immunoSEQ multiplex PCR; TCRdb keeps only in-frame clonotypes and omits some of them. The DNA gave D and trimming, while V, J and clone size come from that table. The sample lists some 1,400,000 clones; 95% to 97% were seen once. Study-wide findings and caveats: Shared across four donors were around 5% of the naive CD4 clonotypes.

The source material was naive CD4+ T cells sorted from blood. Subset given: CD45RA+ positively selected. The rearrangement joins TRBV5-6 to TRBJ2-2, with 8 positions matching TRBD2. The TCR comes from a man younger than 40 in good health. CDR3 loop: CASSLGFGSGRPGELFF. The CDR3 nucleotides read TGTGCCAGCAGCTTGGGGTTTGGAAGCGGGAGACCCGGGGAGCTGTTTTTT.